These 23 T cell receptor beta chains were sequenced from one sample in a study of T cell responses to AZD1222 COVID-19 vaccine. Here immunoSEQ multiplex PCR was the method, and the copy in TCRdb shows in-frame clones only, minus some. The sample consists of 95,000 to 130,000 clones, 70% to 90% of them appearing once. Specimen: peripheral blood, collected on day 0 of AZD1222 vaccination. The receptors were sampled from an adult in good health.

This chain connects TRBV5-1 to TRBJ2-5, with 9 bases identical to TRBD2. V shed 2 bases, J shed 2 bases, and the junction held 7 bases outside the gene matches. The germline CDR1 and CDR2 sequences are SGHRS and YFSETQ. The CDR3 runs to 16 residues. DNA of the CDR3: TGCGCCAGCAGCTTAGCGGGGGGACTTTCGCAAGAGACCCAGTACTTC. Amino acid sequence: CASSLAGGLSQETQYF.

The CDR3 coding sequence is TGTGCCAGCAGTTATCGACAGGGGCCATCCTACGAGCAGTACTTC. Its translation: CASSYRQGPSYEQYF. The rearrangement uses TRBV6-5 and TRBJ2-7; TRBD1 matches 8 bases. This CDR3 is built from 15 residues. Per the germline V gene, CDR1 is MNHEY and CDR2 is SVGAGI. V trimming: 3 bases; J trimming: 1 base; junction bases outside the gene matches: 5.

The rearrangement links TRBV5-4 to TRBJ2-7; 9 bases match TRBD1. Germline CDR1 and CDR2: SGHNT and YYREEE (reference sequence). The CDR3 consists of 14 residues. Losses at the gene ends were 7 bases for V and 3 bases for J; bases not matched to a gene: 8. CDR3 coding DNA: TGTGCCAGCCGAGTACAGGGGGCTAGCTACGAGCAGTACTTC. As protein: CASRVQGASYEQYF.

This rearrangement joins TRBV4-1 to TRBJ1-2, with D possibly being TRBD1 (6 bases). Germline V lookup: CDR1 MGHRA, CDR2 YSYEKL. V was pared by 2 bases and J by 3 bases, with 22 bases between. The CDR3 length is 18 residues. The CDR3 reads CASSQLSTGYASDYGYTF. CDR3 DNA: TGCGCCAGCAGCCAACTATCCACAGGGTACGCCTCGGACTATGGCTACACCTTC.

This chain links TRBV21-1 with TRBJ2-7; TRBD2 is the table's D call and was not checked against the DNA. TRBV21-1 is labeled a pseudogene. The CDR3 has 16 amino acids. CDR3 coding DNA: TGTGCCAGCAGTAAAGGAATAGCCTTGAGCTCCTACGAGCAGTACTTC. Translation: CASSKGIALSSYEQYF.

The chain has TRBV4-1 and TRBJ1-5; D gene ambiguous. The CDR3 runs to 14 residues. Germline assignment: CDR1 MGHRA and CDR2 YSYEKL. Deletions cut 4 bases from V and 0 bases from J, with 7 bases between. Here the CDR3 reads CASSLTISNQPQHF. DNA of the CDR3: TGCGCCAGCAGCCTTACGATTAGCAATCAGCCCCAGCATTTT.

This clone was recorded a few times. CDR3 coding DNA: TGCGCCAGCAGCCAAGTTGACAGGGTTGGTGAAGCTTTCTTT. This gives the protein CASSQVDRVGEAFF. The chain recombines TRBV4-1 with TRBJ1-1, with 7 nucleotides matching TRBD1. The V gene's germline CDR1 is MGHRA and CDR2 YSYEKL. Germline trimming cut 1 base from V and 7 bases from J; bases unmatched to any gene: 6. This CDR3 is built from 14 residues.

The chain carries TRBV5-6 and TRBJ1-5; D gene uncertain. V was shortened by 0 bases and J by 5 bases, with 6 bases between the two germline ends. This CDR3 spans 13 amino acids. Germline CDR1 is SGHDT and CDR2 is YYEEEE. CDR3 nucleotide sequence: TGTGCCAGCAGCTTGGGCACATATCAGCCCCAGCATTTT. Amino acids: CASSLGTYQPQHF. The full variable domain, rest sourced from reference TRBV5-6 and TRBJ1-5, is DAGVTQSPTHLIKTRGQQVTLRCSPKSGHDTVSWYQQALGQGPQFIFQYYEEEERQRGNFPDRFSGHQFPNYSSELNVNALLLGDSALYLCASSLGTYQPQHFGDGTRLSIL.

This rearrangement joins TRBV7-3 to TRBJ2-1, with 7 bases aligning to TRBD1. The V gene end was trimmed by 1 base and the J gene end by 5 bases; junction bases not matched to a gene: 8. The CDR3 spans 16 residues. Per germline, CDR1 SGHTA and CDR2 FQGTGA. The CDR3 loop is CASSLNARGQHNEQFF. CDR3 bases: TGTGCCAGCAGCTTAAACGCCCGGGGACAGCACAATGAGCAGTTCTTC. Complete variable domain (other parts from reference TRBV7-3 and TRBJ2-1): GAGVSQTPSNKVTEKGKYVELRCDPISGHTALYWYRQSLGQGPEFLIYFQGTGAADDSGLPNDRFFAVRPEGSVSTLKIQRTERGDSAVYLCASSLNARGQHNEQFFGPGTRLTVL.

V and J are TRBV2 and TRBJ2-5; 7 bases fit TRBD2. V shed 9 bases and J 0 bases; nucleotides not matched to a gene: 7. CDR1 and CDR2 (germline): SNHLY, FYNNEI. The CDR3 is 14 residues long. The CDR3 DNA is TGTGCCAGTCGCCCCGGGACTAACCAAGAGACCCAGTACTTC. Its translation: CASRPGTNQETQYF.

The chain couples TRBV10-3 to TRBJ2-2, with TRBD2 matching over 9 bases. This CDR3 has 14 residues. With 8 bases clipped from V and 2 bases from J, the junction kept 3 bases outside the gene matches. Per the germline V gene, CDR1 is ENHRY and CDR2 is SYGVKD. The CDR3, as DNA: TGTGCCATCCGGACTAGCGATAACACCGGGGAGCTGTTTTTT. This codes for CAIRTSDNTGELFF.

The V call is TRBV7-2, the J call TRBJ2-3, with D hard to call. The CDR3 contains 13 residues. The germline gives CDR1 SGHTA, CDR2 FQGNSA. Trimming pared 0 bases from V and 3 bases from J, leaving 4 bases between. The CDR3 is CASSLAQTDTQYF. For the CDR3, the DNA is TGTGCCAGCAGCTTAGCTCAAACAGATACGCAGTATTTT.

Worth noting for this clone: The same CDR3 is also encoded by other DNA sequences in this sample. This rearrangement joins TRBV7-3 to TRBJ2-3; TRBD2 matches at 13 bases. V gave up 5 bases and J gave up 2 bases; unmatched junction bases: 4. The CDR3 contains 16 residues. From germline, CDR1 is SGHTA and CDR2 FQGTGA. DNA of the CDR3: TGTGCCAGCAGCCCGGGACTAGCGGGATACACAGATACGCAGTATTTT. Amino acid sequence: CASSPGLAGYTDTQYF.

The rearrangement links TRBV7-2 to TRBJ2-6; D possibly matches TRBD1 or TRBD2 (5 bases each). This CDR3 has 18 amino acids. The germline V gene encodes CDR1 SGHTA and CDR2 FQGNSA. The germline V and J ends were trimmed by 5 bases and 2 bases, with 19 bases remaining between them. CDR3 residues: CASSVPGRRKAGANVLTF. The CDR3 DNA follows: TGTGCCAGCAGCGTACCGGGACGACGTAAGGCTGGGGCCAACGTCCTGACTTTC.

The rearrangement joins TRBV5-1 to TRBJ1-1; D call uncertain. Trimming removed 4 bases at V and 1 base at J, with 14 bases between. The CDR3 is 15 residues long. The germline V gene has CDR1 SGHRS and CDR2 YFSETQ. The CDR3 sequence: CASSREIGGNTEAFF. In DNA form, the CDR3 reads TGCGCCAGCAGCCGAGAGATAGGAGGGAACACTGAAGCTTTCTTT.

The gene calls are TRBV18 and TRBJ2-3; the D gene is possibly TRBD2 (6 bases). The V end lost 0 bases, the J end lost 0 bases, and 13 bases lay between the germline ends. This CDR3 is built from 17 residues. Germline CDR1 is KGHSH and CDR2 is LQKENI. The CDR3 DNA reads TGTGCCAGCTCACCACCCGGGGCAAGCGGGAGCACAGATACGCAGTATTTT. Protein product: CASSPPGASGSTDTQYF.

The CDR3 coding sequence is TGCGCCAGCAGCCAAGAAGAGCGGGAAGCCCACGAGCAGTACTTC. It is translated as CASSQEEREAHEQYF. This chain uses TRBV4-1 with TRBJ2-7; 7 positions agree with TRBD2. The germline V gene has CDR1 MGHRA and CDR2 YSYEKL. The V gene end was trimmed by 0 bases and the J gene end by 5 bases; junction bases not matched to a gene: 7. The CDR3 contains 15 residues.

This chain uses TRBV15 with TRBJ1-2; 11 nucleotides align to TRBD1. This CDR3 has 15 amino acids. V lost 1 base to trimming and J lost 8 bases; unmatched junction nucleotides: 6. The germline CDR1 and CDR2 sequences are LNHNV and YYDKDF (reference sequence). The chain's CDR3 is CATSRAWTGGYGYTF. The CDR3 DNA follows: TGTGCCACCAGCAGAGCCTGGACAGGGGGCTACGGCTACACCTTC.

The chain has TRBV5-4 and TRBJ2-7, with 9 bases lining up with TRBD1. The V gene end was trimmed by 3 bases and the J gene end by 2 bases; junction bases not matched to a gene: 6. CDR1 is SGHNT and CDR2 is YYREEE in the germline V gene (reference sequence). The CDR3 has 15 residues. CDR3 region: CASSWGQGQAYEQYF. The CDR3 DNA reads as TGTGCCAGCAGCTGGGGACAGGGCCAAGCCTACGAGCAGTACTTC. The full variable domain, rest sourced from reference TRBV5-4 and TRBJ2-7, is ETGVTQSPTHLIKTRGQQVTLRCSSQSGHNTVSWYQQALGQGPQFIFQYYREEENGRGNFPPRFSGLQFPNYSSELNVNALELDDSALYLCASSWGQGQAYEQYFGPGTRLTVT.

The V gene is TRBV11-2, the J gene TRBJ1-3; a possible D gene is TRBD1 (6 bases). There are 15 residues in the CDR3. V lost 1 base, J lost 1 base, and 8 bases lay in between. The germline V gene has CDR1 SGHAT and CDR2 FQNNGV. The chain's CDR3 is CASSLVQGSGNTIYF. The CDR3 coding sequence is TGTGCCAGCAGCTTAGTCCAGGGGTCTGGAAACACCATATATTTT.

The chain has TRBV9 and TRBJ1-2; possible D gene TRBD1, 5 bases. CDR1 SGDLS and CDR2 YYNGEE come from the germline V gene. Trimming stripped 3 bases from V and 0 bases from J, with 15 bases between. The CDR3 consists of 16 residues. The chain's CDR3 is CASSEGTGGSNYGYTF. DNA for the CDR3: TGTGCCAGCAGCGAAGGCACCGGGGGGTCTAACTATGGCTACACCTTC.

The V gene is TRBV5-8, the J gene TRBJ1-2, with TRBD1 matching over 8 bases. The CDR3 length is 15 residues. Trimming removed 1 base from V and 4 bases from J; junction bases left unmatched: 6. Germline V gene data show CDR1 as SGHTS and CDR2 as YDEGEE. The CDR3 DNA reads as TGTGCCAGCAGCTTGTCCGCAGGGGGCGGCTATGGCTACACCTTC. Encoded protein: CASSLSAGGGYGYTF.

The V and J genes are TRBV4-2 and TRBJ2-7, with 10 bases that match TRBD2. The V segment lost 0 bases and the J segment 3 bases; nucleotides outside the gene matches: 14. Germline loops: CDR1 LGHNA, CDR2 YNFKEQ. The CDR3 consists of 19 residues. CDR3 protein: CASSQDGLAGAGWDYEQYF. In nucleotides, the CDR3 is TGTGCCAGCAGCCAAGATGGGCTAGCGGGAGCGGGTTGGGACTACGAGCAGTACTTC.